A selection of T cell receptor beta chains follows, all from one sample in a study of T cells in narcolepsy. Some clones are missing from TCRdb's copy, which holds only in-frame ones; the method was immunoSEQ multiplex PCR. The sample carries about 22,000 clones, 70% to 90% recorded once. Sample: memory (CD45RA-) CD4+ T cells from blood. The receptors were sampled from a human donor in good health. The CDR3 runs from the conserved cysteine through the conserved F or W. D genes are given only for firm matches. Where a row states a size, it is once, few, many or the class of an expanded clone; other rows omit it.

.,.,TRBV9,TRBJ1-1,CASSESRAFF,TGTGCCAGCAGTGAATCCCGAGCTTTCTTT
.,.,TRBV15,TRBJ1-1,CATGRGSTEAFF,TGTGCCACTGGGAGGGGAAGTACTGAAGCTTTCTTT
.,.,TRBV18,TRBJ2-7,CASSPAVTYEQYF,TGTGCCAGCTCACCGGCGGTAACCTACGAGCAGTACTTC
.,TRBD2,TRBV7-2,TRBJ2-2,CASSRTSGGAGTGELFF,TGTGCCAGCAGCCGGACTAGCGGGGGGGCTGGCACCGGGGAGCTGTTTTTT
.,.,TRBV7-8,TRBJ1-3,CASSPRGDGNTIYF,TGTGCCAGCAGCCCCCGGGGGGACGGAAACACCATATATTTT
.,TRBD1,TRBV7-2,TRBJ1-4,CASSSRDRGPTNEKLFF,TGTGCCAGCAGCTCCCGGGACAGGGGACCAACTAATGAAAAACTGTTTTTT
few,TRBD1,TRBV4-2,TRBJ1-2,CASSQDLRDRGYGYTF,TGTGCCAGCAGCCAAGATCTTAGGGACAGGGGATATGGCTACACCTTC
.,.,TRBV5-5,TRBJ2-3,CASSEGTSTDTQYF,TGTGCCAGCAGCGAGGGGACAAGCACAGATACGCAGTATTTT
.,.,TRBV28,TRBJ1-2,CASKEGRMDSSGGYTF,TGTGCCAGCAAGGAAGGACGGATGGATTCCTCCGGTGGCTACACCTTC
.,TRBD1,TRBV9,TRBJ2-7,CASSPRDRTPNEQYF,TGTGCCAGCAGCCCCCGGGACAGGACCCCCAACGAGCAGTACTTC
once,.,TRBV6-5,TRBJ1-1,CASSYQGKTEAFF,TGTGCCAGCAGTTACCAGGGAAAGACTGAAGCTTTCTTT
.,.,TRBV11-2,TRBJ1-6,CASSLGIAPLHF,TGTGCCAGCAGCTTAGGAATAGCACCCCTCCACTTT
.,TRBD2,TRBV11-2,TRBJ2-5,CASTGRGVQETQYF,TGTGCCAGCACCGGGCGGGGGGTCCAAGAGACCCAGTACTTC
once,TRBD1,TRBV19,TRBJ2-2,CASTDRGPSLRTGELFF,TGTGCCAGTACCGACAGGGGTCCCTCTTTGAGGACCGGGGAGCTGTTTTTT
.,TRBD2,TRBV11-3,TRBJ2-1,CASSRAGGLGNEQFF,TGTGCCAGCAGCCGCGCGGGGGGGCTCGGCAATGAGCAGTTCTTC
.,.,TRBV12-5,TRBJ2-5,CASGLHPLPTQYF,TGTGCTAGTGGTTTGCACCCACTGCCGACCCAGTACTTC
once,TRBD2,TRBV11-2,TRBJ2-1,CASSFRRGSNEQFF,TGTGCCAGCTCCTTTAGGCGGGGGTCCAATGAGCAGTTCTTC
.,.,TRBV7-8,TRBJ1-1,CASSVREGKNTEAFF,TGTGCCAGCAGTGTTCGAGAGGGAAAGAACACTGAAGCTTTCTTT
.,TRBD1,TRBV11-3,TRBJ2-1,CASRRTGSLHNEQFF,TGTGCCAGCAGACGGACAGGGAGCCTCCACAATGAGCAGTTCTTC
.,.,TRBV6-5,TRBJ2-1,CASARPNNEQFF,TGTGCCAGCGCCCGACCGAACAATGAGCAGTTCTTC
.,.,TRBV18,TRBJ2-5,CASSPRLAETQYF,TGTGCCAGCTCACCGAGGCTAGCGGAGACCCAGTACTTC
.,TRBD2,TRBV5-1,TRBJ2-1,CASSLAISGVSSYNEQFF,TGCGCCAGCAGCTTGGCCATTAGCGGGGTGAGCTCCTACAATGAGCAGTTCTTC
.,.,TRBV14,TRBJ2-5,CASSPLSIQETQYF,TGTGCCAGCAGCCCCCTAAGTATACAAGAGACCCAGTACTTC
.,TRBD1,TRBV6-4,TRBJ2-3,CASSGTGGTDTQYF,TGTGCCAGCAGTGGGACAGGCGGCACAGATACGCAGTATTTT
.,.,TRBV6-1,TRBJ1-4,CASSHARGRVEKLFF,TGTGCCAGCAGCCATGCCCGGGGGCGCGTTGAAAAACTGTTTTTT
.,.,TRBV6-6,TRBJ2-3,CASSLDFADTQYF,TGTGCCAGCAGTCTGGATTTCGCAGATACGCAGTATTTT
medium-sized,.,TRBV18,TRBJ1-1,CASSLGGDTEAFF,TGTGCCAGCTCACTGGGGGGCGACACTGAAGCTTTCTTT
.,TRBD2,TRBV7-3,TRBJ2-2,CASSFKPVSGGGYTGELFF,TGTGCCAGCAGCTTTAAGCCCGTTAGCGGGGGTGGATATACCGGGGAGCTGTTTTTT
once,.,TRBV13,TRBJ2-5,CASSLRTLKETQYF,TGTGCCAGCAGCTTAAGGACGCTCAAAGAGACCCAGTACTTC
.,.,TRBV4-1,TRBJ1-5,CASSQAGTNQPQHF,TGCGCCAGCAGCCAGGCGGGAACCAATCAGCCCCAGCATTTT
.,.,TRBV5-6,TRBJ1-4,CASSGGQSSAGKEKLFF,TGTGCCAGCAGCGGAGGACAGTCGTCGGCCGGCAAGGAAAAACTGTTTTTT
.,.,TRBV11-2,TRBJ2-3,CASSPSGRPTDTQYF,TGTGCCAGCAGCCCATCCGGCAGACCCACAGATACGCAGTATTTT
.,.,TRBV5-1,TRBJ1-6,CASSTLPGQINSPLHF,TGCGCCAGCAGCACGCTGCCGGGACAAATAAATTCACCCCTCCACTTT
.,TRBD1,TRBV27,TRBJ1-1,CASRPAGGTGGGYTEAFF,TGTGCCAGCCGACCTGCCGGGGGGACAGGGGGCGGGTACACTGAAGCTTTCTTT
few,TRBD1,TRBV2,TRBJ2-7,CASRGTGRYEQYF,TGTGCCAGCAGGGGGACAGGGAGGTACGAGCAGTACTTC
.,TRBD1,TRBV5-6,TRBJ1-2,CASKTGAYGYTF,TGTGCCAGCAAGACAGGGGCCTATGGCTACACCTTC
.,TRBD2,TRBV5-6,TRBJ2-1,CASSLAGGPSIEQFF,TGTGCCAGCAGCTTGGCGGGGGGGCCTTCCATTGAGCAGTTCTTC
.,.,TRBV9,TRBJ1-1,CASSQKNTEAFF,TGTGCCAGCAGCCAAAAAAACACTGAAGCTTTCTTT
.,.,TRBV5-8,TRBJ1-3,CASSLVTGSGNTIYF,TGTGCCAGCAGCTTGGTCACGGGATCTGGAAACACCATATATTTT
.,.,TRBV27,TRBJ2-7,CASSLIGTHEQYF,TGTGCCAGCAGTTTAATAGGGACCCACGAGCAGTACTTC
.,.,TRBV10-1,TRBJ1-5,CASSETSNQPQHF,TGCGCCAGCAGTGAGACCAGCAATCAGCCCCAGCATTTT
.,.,TRBV7-2,TRBJ1-2,CASSLVGGNGYTF,TGTGCCAGCAGCTTAGTAGGGGGGAATGGCTACACCTTC
.,.,TRBV19,TRBJ2-7,CASSITKSAPEQYF,TGTGCCAGTAGTATTACAAAATCAGCCCCCGAGCAGTACTTC
few,.,TRBV7-4,TRBJ2-5,CASSPEYGVETQYF,TGTGCCAGCAGCCCAGAGTATGGGGTGGAGACCCAGTACTTC
.,TRBD1,TRBV12-5,TRBJ2-7,CASGLNRQGEQYF,TGTGCTAGTGGTTTGAATAGACAGGGTGAGCAGTACTTC
.,TRBD1,TRBV10-3,TRBJ1-5,CATGQGDQPQHF,TGTGCCACAGGACAGGGGGATCAGCCCCAGCATTTT
.,TRBD1,TRBV11-3,TRBJ1-3,CASSPGQGPGNTIYF,TGTGCCAGCAGCCCAGGACAGGGGCCCGGAAACACCATATATTTT
once,.,TRBV14,TRBJ2-7,CASSQERWGTYEQYF,TGTGCCAGCAGCCAAGAGAGGTGGGGAACCTACGAGCAGTACTTC
.,.,TRBV6-5,TRBJ2-5,CASSSGRMGTETQYF,TGTGCCAGCAGTTCCGGACGGATGGGGACGGAGACCCAGTACTTC
.,TRBD1,TRBV11-2,TRBJ2-7,CATTGGFYEQYF,TGTGCCACGACAGGGGGCTTCTACGAGCAGTACTTC
.,TRBD2,TRBV10-3,TRBJ2-1,CAISDLRGSSYNEQFF,TGTGCCATCAGTGACTTGCGGGGGAGCTCCTACAATGAGCAGTTCTTC
.,TRBD1,TRBV7-9,TRBJ1-6,CASSLQGAESPLHF,TGTGCCAGCAGCTTACAGGGGGCTGAGTCACCCCTCCACTTT
.,.,TRBV5-1,TRBJ2-7,CASSLEAQSSYEQYF,TGCGCCAGCAGCTTGGAAGCACAGTCTTCCTACGAGCAGTACTTC
.,.,TRBV6-5,TRBJ1-6,CASSDREGTSPLHF,TGTGCCAGCAGTGATCGGGAGGGGACTTCACCCCTCCACTTT
few,TRBD2,TRBV9,TRBJ2-7,CASSVTPGTTYEQYF,TGTGCCAGCAGCGTAACTCCAGGGACTACCTACGAGCAGTACTTC